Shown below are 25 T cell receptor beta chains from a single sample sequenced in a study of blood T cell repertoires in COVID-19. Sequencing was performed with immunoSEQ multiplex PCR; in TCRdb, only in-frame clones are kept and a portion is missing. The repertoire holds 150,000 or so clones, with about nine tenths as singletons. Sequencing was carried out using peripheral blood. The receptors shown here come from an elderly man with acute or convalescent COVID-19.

In DNA, the CDR3 is TGTGCCATGGGGGACAGGCGAAATACCCCCGAGCAGTACTTC. This sequence encodes CAMGDRRNTPEQYF. This chain joins TRBV2 and TRBJ2-7, with TRBD1 matching over 8 bases. The CDR3 is made up of 14 amino acids. CDR1 is SNHLY, CDR2 FYNNEI, per germline. V shed 10 bases, J shed 6 bases, and the junction held 14 bases outside the gene matches.

The CDR3 region has the DNA TGTGCCAGCAGTTTATCTTTGACAGCGAGTCGACCGCAGTATTTT. It yields the protein CASSLSLTASRPQYF. This chain connects TRBV27 to TRBJ2-3; tentative D call: TRBD1 (5 bases). V dropped 0 bases and J dropped 10 bases, with 17 bases sitting between them. The CDR3 is 15 residues long. Germline V CDR1 and CDR2: MNHEY, SMNVEV (reference sequence).

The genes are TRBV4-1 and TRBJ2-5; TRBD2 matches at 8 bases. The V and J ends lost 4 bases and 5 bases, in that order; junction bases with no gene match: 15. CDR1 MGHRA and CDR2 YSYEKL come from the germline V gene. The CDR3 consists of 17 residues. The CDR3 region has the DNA TGCGCCAGCAGCCGTAATAGCGGGACTCCACCCCGGGAGACCCAGTACTTC. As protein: CASSRNSGTPPRETQYF.

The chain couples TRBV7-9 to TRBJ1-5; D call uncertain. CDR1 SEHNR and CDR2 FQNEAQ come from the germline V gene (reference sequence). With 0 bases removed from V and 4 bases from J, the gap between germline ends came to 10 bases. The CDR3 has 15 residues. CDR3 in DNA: TGTGCCAGCAGCTTAGCGGAGGGATTTAATCAGCCCCAGCATTTT. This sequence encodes CASSLAEGFNQPQHF.

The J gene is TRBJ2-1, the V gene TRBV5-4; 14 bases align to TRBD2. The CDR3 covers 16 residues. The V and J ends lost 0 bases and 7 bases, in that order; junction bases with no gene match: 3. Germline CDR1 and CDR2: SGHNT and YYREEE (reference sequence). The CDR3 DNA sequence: TGTGCCAGCAGCTTGGGGGGGACTAGCGGGAGTAATGAGCAGTTCTTC. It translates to CASSLGGTSGSNEQFF.

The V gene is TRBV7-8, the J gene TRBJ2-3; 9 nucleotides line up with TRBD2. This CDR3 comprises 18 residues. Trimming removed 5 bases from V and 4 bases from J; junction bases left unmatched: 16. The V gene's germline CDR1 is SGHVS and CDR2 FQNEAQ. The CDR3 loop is CASSALAGPGNSADTQYF. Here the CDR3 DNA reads TGTGCCAGCAGCGCACTAGCGGGCCCGGGCAACAGCGCAGATACGCAGTATTTT.

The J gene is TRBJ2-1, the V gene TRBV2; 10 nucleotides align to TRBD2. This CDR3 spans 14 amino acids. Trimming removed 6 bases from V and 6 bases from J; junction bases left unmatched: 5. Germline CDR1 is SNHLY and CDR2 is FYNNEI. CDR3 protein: CASRLAGGTNEQFF. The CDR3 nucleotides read TGTGCCAGCAGGTTAGCGGGAGGAACCAATGAGCAGTTCTTC.

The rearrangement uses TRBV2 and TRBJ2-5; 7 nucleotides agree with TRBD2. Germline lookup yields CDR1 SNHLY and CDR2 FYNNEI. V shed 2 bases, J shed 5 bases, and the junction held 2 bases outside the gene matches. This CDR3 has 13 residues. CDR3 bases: TGTGCCAGCAGTGAAAGGGGAGGGGAGACCCAGTACTTC. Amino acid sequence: CASSERGGETQYF.

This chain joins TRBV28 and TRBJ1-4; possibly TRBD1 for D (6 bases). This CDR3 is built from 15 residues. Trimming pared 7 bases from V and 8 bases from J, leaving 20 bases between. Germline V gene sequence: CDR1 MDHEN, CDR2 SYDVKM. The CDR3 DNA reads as TGTGCCAGCATCGACTCGGGCAGGGGCGGCGAAAAACTGTTTTTT. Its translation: CASIDSGRGGEKLFF.

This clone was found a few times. CDR3 coding DNA: TGTGCCAGCTCACCTCAACAGAGGACAGGGGGCATAGGGGGCTACACCTTC. Protein product: CASSPQQRTGGIGGYTF. This sequence joins TRBV18 and TRBJ1-2; 11 positions match TRBD1. J gave up 8 bases and V 3 bases, and 14 bases lay outside the gene matches. Per germline, CDR1 KGHSH and CDR2 LQKENI. The CDR3 loop spans 17 amino acids.

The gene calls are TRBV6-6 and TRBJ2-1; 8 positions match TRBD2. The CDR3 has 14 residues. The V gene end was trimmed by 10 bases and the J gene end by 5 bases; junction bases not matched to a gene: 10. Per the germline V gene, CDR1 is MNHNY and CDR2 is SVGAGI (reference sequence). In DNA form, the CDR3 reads TGTGCCACCCAAATAGCGGGACTAAACAATGAGCAGTTCTTC. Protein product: CATQIAGLNNEQFF.

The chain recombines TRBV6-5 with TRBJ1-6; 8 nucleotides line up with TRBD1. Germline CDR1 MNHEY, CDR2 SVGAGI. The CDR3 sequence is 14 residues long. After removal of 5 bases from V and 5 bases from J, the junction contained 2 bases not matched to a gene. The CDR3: CASSRQGNNSPLHF. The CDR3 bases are TGTGCCAGCAGTCGACAGGGGAATAATTCACCCCTCCACTTT.

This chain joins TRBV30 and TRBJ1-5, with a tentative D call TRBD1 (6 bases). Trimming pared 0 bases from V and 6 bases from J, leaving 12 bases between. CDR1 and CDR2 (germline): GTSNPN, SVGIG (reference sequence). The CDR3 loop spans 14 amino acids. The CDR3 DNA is TGTGCCTGGAGTGTACAGGGTGGGTTTCAGCCCCAGCATTTT. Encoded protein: CAWSVQGGFQPQHF.

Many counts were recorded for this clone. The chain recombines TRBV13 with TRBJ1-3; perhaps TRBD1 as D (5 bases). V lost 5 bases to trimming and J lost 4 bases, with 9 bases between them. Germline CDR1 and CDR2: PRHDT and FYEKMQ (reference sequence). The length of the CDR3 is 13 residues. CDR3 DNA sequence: TGTGCCAGCAGCCCAGGGAGGGGAAACACCATATATTTT. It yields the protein CASSPGRGNTIYF.

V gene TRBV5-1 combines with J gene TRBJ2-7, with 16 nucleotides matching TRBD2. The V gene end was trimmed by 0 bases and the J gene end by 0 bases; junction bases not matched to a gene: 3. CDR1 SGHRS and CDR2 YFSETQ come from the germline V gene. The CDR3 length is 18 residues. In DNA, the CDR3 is TGCGCCAGCAGCTTGGGGGGACTAGCGGGAGGGACCTCCTACGAGCAGTACTTC. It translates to CASSLGGLAGGTSYEQYF.

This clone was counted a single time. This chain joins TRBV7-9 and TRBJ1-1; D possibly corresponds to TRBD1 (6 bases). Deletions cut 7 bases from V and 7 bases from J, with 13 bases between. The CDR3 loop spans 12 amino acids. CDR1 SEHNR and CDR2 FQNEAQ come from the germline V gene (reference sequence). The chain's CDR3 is CASNQGTGEAFF. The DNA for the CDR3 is TGTGCCAGCAACCAGGGGACGGGTGAAGCTTTCTTT.

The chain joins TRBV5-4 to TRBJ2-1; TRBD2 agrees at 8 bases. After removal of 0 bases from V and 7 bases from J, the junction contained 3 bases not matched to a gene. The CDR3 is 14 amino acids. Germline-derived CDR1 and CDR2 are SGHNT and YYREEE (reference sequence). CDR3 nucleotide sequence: TGTGCCAGCAGCTTGGTGGCTAGCGGGAATGAGCAGTTCTTC. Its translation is CASSLVASGNEQFF.

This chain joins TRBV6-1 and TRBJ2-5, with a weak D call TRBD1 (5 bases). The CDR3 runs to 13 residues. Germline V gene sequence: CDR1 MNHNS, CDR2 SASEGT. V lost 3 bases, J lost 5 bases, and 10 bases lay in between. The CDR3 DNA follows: TGTGCCAGCAGTGAGCAGGGATTGGAGACCCAGTACTTC. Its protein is CASSEQGLETQYF.

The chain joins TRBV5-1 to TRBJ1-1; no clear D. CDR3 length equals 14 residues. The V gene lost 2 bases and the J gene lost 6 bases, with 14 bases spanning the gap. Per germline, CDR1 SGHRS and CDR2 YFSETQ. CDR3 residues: CASSFGSRGAEAFF. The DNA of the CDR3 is TGCGCCAGCAGCTTCGGGAGCCGCGGCGCTGAAGCTTTCTTT. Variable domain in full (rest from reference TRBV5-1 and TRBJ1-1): KAGVTQTPRYLIKTRGQQVTLSCSPISGHRSVSWYQQTPGQGLQFLFEYFSETQRNKGNFPGRFSGRQFSNSRSEMNVSTLELGDSALYLCASSFGSRGAEAFFGQGTRLTVV.

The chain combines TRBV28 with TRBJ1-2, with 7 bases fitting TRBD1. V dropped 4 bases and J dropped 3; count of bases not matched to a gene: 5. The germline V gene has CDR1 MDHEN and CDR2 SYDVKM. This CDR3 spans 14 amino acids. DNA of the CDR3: TGTGCCAGCAGTTATTGGGGGACAGACTATGGCTACACCTTC. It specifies CASSYWGTDYGYTF.

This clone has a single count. The CDR3 here is CASSSTSGGAKNIQYF. For the CDR3, the DNA is TGTGCCAGCAGCAGCACTAGCGGGGGAGCCAAAAACATTCAGTACTTC. The V call is TRBV2, the J call TRBJ2-4; 11 nucleotides line up with TRBD2. The CDR3 sequence is 16 residues long. Trimming cost V 6 bases and J 0 bases; bases outside gene matches: 4. The germline V gene encodes CDR1 SNHLY and CDR2 FYNNEI.

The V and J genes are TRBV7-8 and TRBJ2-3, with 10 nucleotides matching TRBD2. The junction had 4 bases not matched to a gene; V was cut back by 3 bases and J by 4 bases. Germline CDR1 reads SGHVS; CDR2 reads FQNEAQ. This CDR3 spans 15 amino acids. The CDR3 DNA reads TGTGCCAGCAGCTTGACTAGCGGGCCTCCAGATACGCAGTATTTT. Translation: CASSLTSGPPDTQYF.

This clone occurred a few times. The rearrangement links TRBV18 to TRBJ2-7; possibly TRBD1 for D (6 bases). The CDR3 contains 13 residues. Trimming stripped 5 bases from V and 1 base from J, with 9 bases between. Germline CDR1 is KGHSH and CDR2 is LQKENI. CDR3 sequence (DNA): TGTGCCAGCTCAGTAGGGACATCCTACGAGCAGTACTTC. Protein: CASSVGTSYEQYF.

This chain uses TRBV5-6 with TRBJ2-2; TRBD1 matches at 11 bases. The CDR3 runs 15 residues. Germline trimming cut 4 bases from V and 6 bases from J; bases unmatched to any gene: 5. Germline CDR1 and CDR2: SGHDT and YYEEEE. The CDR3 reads CASSQDRGRPGELFF. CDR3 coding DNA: TGTGCCAGCAGCCAGGACAGGGGGCGACCCGGGGAGCTGTTTTTT. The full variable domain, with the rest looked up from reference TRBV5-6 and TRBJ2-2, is DAGVTQSPTHLIKTRGQQVTLRCSPKSGHDTVSWYQQALGQGPQFIFQYYEEEERQRGNFPDRFSGHQFPNYSSELNVNALLLGDSALYLCASSQDRGRPGELFFGEGSRLTVL.

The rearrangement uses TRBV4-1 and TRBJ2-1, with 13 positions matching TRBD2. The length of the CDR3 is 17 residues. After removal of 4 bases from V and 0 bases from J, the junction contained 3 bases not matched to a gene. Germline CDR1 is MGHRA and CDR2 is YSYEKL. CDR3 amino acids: CASSLGTSGTSYNEQFF. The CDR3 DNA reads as TGCGCCAGCAGCCTAGGGACTAGCGGGACCTCCTACAATGAGCAGTTCTTC.